This T cell receptor beta chain was sequenced in a study of cytomegalovirus exposure and HLA in healthy donors. Study-level points and caveats: About 87% or about 30% of the time was how often most TCR beta V segments were productive, according to an earlier analysis. The analysis excluded some indistinguishable V segments, including TRBV6-2 and TRBV6-3. The study had only CMV serostatus as immune exposure information.

V was cut by 9 bases and J by 2 bases, with 20 bases left in between. Looked up from germline, CDR1 is SEHNR and CDR2 is FQNEAQ (reference sequence). The CDR3 is 16 residues long. PCR primers comprised 60 Vbeta and 13 Jbeta primers. This table comes from immunoSEQ multiplex PCR, and its TCRdb copy is limited to in-frame clones, with some not included. The sample holds 150,000 to 200,000 clones; roughly three quarters are singletons and the top ten take approximately 2.4%. In this sample, this clone turned up a few times. Its antigen is as yet unknown. V gene TRBV7-9 combines with J gene TRBJ2-4; D might be TRBD1 (7 bases). This receptor was identified in a woman aged 45-59 years in good health and CMV-seronegative. The sample was PBMCs. The CDR3 DNA reads as TGTGCCAGTAGCCTACAGGGGCGGGGATCCAAAAACATTCAGTACTTC. It yields the protein CASSLQGRGSKNIQYF.